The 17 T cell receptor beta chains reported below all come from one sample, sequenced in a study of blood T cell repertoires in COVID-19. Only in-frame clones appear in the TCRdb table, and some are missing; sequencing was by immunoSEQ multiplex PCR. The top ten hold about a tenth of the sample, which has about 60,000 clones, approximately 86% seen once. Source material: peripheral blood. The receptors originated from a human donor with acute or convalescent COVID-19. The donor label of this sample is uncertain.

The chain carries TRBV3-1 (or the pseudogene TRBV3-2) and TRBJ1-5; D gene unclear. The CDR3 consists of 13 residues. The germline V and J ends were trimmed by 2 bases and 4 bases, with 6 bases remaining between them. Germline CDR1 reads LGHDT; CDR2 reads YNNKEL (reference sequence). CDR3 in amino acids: CASSQFTNQPQHF. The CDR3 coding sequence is TGTGCCAGCAGCCAATTCACAAATCAGCCCCAGCATTTT.

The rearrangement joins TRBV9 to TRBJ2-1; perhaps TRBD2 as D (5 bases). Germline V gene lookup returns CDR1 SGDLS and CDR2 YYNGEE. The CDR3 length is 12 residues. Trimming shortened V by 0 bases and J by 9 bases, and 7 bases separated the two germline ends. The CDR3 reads CASSVGGSEQFF. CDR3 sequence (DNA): TGTGCCAGCAGCGTAGGAGGGAGTGAGCAGTTCTTC.

The CDR3 DNA sequence: TGTGCCAGCAGTCTTCTAGCGGGACGAGATACGCAGTATTTT. Residues: CASSLLAGRDTQYF. The chain joins TRBV27 to TRBJ2-3; 9 bases map to TRBD2. Trimming cost V 5 bases and J 5 bases; bases outside gene matches: 5. CDR3 length equals 14 residues. The germline gives CDR1 MNHEY, CDR2 SMNVEV (reference sequence).

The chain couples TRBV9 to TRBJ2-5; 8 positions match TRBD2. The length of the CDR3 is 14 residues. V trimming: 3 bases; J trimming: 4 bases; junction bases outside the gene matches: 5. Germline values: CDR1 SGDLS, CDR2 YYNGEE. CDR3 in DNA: TGTGCCAGCAGCGCCCTCACTAGCGGAGAGACCCAGTACTTC. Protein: CASSALTSGETQYF.

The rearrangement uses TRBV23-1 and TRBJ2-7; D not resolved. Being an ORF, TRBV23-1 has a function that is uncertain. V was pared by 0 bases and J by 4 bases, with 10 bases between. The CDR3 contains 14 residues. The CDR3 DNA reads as TGCGCCAGCAGTCAATCTCTAACCGGGTACGAGCAGTACGTC. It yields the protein CASSQSLTGYEQYV.

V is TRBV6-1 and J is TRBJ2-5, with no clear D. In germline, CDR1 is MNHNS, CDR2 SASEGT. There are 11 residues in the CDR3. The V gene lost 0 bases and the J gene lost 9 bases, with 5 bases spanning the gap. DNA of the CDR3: TGTGCCAGCAGTGAAGCCTTAGCCCAGTACTTC. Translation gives CASSEALAQYF.

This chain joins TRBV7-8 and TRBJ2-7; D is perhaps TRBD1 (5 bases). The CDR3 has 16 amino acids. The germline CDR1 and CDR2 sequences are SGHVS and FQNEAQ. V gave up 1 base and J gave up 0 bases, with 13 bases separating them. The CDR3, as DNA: TGTGCCAGCAGCTTAGTGGGGCGGTCCTCCTCCTACGAGCAGTACTTC. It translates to CASSLVGRSSSYEQYF.

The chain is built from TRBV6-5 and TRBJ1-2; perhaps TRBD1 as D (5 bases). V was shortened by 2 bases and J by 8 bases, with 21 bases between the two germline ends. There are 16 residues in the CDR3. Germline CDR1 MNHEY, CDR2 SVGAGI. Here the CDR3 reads CASSYGLGRPQGGYTF. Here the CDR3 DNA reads TGTGCCAGCAGTTACGGGTTGGGGCGGCCGCAGGGCGGCTACACCTTC.

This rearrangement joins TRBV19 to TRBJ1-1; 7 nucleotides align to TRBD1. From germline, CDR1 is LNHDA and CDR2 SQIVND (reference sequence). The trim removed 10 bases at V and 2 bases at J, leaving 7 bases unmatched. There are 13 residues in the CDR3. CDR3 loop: CATTRGFNTEAFF. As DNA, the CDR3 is TGTGCCACCACCAGGGGGTTCAACACTGAAGCTTTCTTT. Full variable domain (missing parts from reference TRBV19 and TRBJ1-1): DGGITQSPKYLFRKEGQNVTLSCEQNLNHDAMYWYRQDPGQGLRLIYYSQIVNDFQKGDIAEGYSVSREKKESFPLTVTSAQKNPTAFYLCATTRGFNTEAFFGQGTRLTVV.

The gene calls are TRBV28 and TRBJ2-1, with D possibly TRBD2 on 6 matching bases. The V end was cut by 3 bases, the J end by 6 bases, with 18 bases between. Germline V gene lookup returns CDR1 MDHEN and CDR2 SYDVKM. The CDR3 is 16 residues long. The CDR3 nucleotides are TGTGCCAGCAGTTTGCCGTCCGGGACTTACATCAATGAGCAGTTCTTC. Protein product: CASSLPSGTYINEQFF.

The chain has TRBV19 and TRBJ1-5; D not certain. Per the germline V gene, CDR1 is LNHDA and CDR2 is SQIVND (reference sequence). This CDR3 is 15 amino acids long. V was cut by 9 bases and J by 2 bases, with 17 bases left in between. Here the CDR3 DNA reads TGTGCCAGCGTTGTTGGGCCTTTCGGCAATCAGCCCCAGCATTTT. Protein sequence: CASVVGPFGNQPQHF.

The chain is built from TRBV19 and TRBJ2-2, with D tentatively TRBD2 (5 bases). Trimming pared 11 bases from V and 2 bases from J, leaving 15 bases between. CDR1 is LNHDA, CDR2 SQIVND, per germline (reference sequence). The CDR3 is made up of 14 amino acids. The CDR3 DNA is TGTGCCGGCTCGAGAGAGGGTAACACCGGGGAGCTGTTTTTT. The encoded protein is CAGSREGNTGELFF. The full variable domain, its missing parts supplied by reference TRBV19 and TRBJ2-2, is DGGITQSPKYLFRKEGQNVTLSCEQNLNHDAMYWYRQDPGQGLRLIYYSQIVNDFQKGDIAEGYSVSREKKESFPLTVTSAQKNPTAFYLCAGSREGNTGELFFGEGSRLTVL.

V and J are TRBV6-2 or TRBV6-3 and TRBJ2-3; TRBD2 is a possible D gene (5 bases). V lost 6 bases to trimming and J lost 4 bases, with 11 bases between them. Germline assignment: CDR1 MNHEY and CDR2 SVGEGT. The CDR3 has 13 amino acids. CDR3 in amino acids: CASSLALADTQYF. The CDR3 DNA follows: TGTGCCAGCAGCTTAGCGTTAGCAGATACGCAGTATTTT.

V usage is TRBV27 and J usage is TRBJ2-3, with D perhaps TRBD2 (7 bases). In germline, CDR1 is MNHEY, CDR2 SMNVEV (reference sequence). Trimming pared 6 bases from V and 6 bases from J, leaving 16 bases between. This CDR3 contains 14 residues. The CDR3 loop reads CASRSEGGSDTQYF. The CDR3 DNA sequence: TGTGCCAGCAGGTCAGAGGGGGGGTCCGATACGCAGTATTTT.

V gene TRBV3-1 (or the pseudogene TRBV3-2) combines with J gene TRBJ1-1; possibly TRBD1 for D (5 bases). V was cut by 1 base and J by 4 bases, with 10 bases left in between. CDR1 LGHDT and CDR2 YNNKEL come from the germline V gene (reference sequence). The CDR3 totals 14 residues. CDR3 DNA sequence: TGTGCCAGCAGCCAAGCAGTTAGGGGCACTGAAGCTTTCTTT. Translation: CASSQAVRGTEAFF.

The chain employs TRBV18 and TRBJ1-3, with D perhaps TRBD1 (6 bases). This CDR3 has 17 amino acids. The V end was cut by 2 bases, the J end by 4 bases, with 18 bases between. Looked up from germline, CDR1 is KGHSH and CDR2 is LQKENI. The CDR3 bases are TGTGCCAGCTCACCAATTTCTGCAGGGGACGCCGGAAACACCATATATTTT. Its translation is CASSPISAGDAGNTIYF.

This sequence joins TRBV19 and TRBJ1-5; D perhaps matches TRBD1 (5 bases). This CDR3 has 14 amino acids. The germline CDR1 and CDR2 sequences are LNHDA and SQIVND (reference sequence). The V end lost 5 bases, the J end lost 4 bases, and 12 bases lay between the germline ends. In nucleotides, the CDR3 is TGTGCCAGTAGTCTACAGGAGGGGAATCAGCCCCAGCATTTT. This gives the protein CASSLQEGNQPQHF.